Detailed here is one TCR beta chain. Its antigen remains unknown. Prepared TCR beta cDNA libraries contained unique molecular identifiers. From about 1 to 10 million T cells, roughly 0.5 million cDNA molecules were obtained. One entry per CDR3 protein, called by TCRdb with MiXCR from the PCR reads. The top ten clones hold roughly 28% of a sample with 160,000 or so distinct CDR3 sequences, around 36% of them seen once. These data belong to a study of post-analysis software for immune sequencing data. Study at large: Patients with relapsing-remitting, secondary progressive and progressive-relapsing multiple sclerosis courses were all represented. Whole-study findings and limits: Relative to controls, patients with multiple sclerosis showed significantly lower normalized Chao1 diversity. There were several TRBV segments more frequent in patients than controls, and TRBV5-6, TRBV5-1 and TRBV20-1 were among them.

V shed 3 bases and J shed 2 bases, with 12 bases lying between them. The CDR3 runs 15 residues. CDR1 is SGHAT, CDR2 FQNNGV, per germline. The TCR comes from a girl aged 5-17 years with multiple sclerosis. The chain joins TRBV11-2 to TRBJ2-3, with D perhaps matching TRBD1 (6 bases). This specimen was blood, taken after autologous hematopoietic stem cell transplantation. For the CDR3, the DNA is TGTGCCAGCAGCTTCTTCCCAGGGGACACAGATACGCAGTATTTT. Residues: CASSFFPGDTDTQYF.